The 5 T cell receptor beta chains reported below all come from one sample, sequenced in a study of patients and donors after allogeneic stem cell transplantation. Via MiXCR, TCRdb re-called the RT-PCR reads, giving one row per CDR3 protein. The data show some 880,000 distinct CDR3 sequences, with about a sixth seen just once and 6% held by the top ten. The sequencing input was blood, either unsorted or a sorted T cell fraction (not recorded which). These receptors were taken from a human donor who was either an allogeneic HSCT recipient or a stem cell or donor lymphocyte infusion donor (not recorded which). It is not recorded whose cells these are; they may come from a transplant donor.

This clonotype was counted many times. The rearrangement joins TRBV29-1 to TRBJ2-1; D gene unclear. Trimming cost V 4 bases and J 6 bases, with 7 bases left between them. Germline loops: CDR1 SQVTM, CDR2 ANQGSEA. The CDR3 sequence is 11 residues long. The CDR3 region has the DNA TGCAGCGTTGGGGCGGTCAATGAGCAGTTCTTC. This translates into CSVGAVNEQFF.

This clonotype was recorded at least ten times. The rearrangement uses TRBV12-3 or TRBV12-4 and TRBJ1-2; a possible D gene is TRBD1 (5 bases). The CDR3 sequence is 11 residues long. Trimming shortened V by 6 bases and J by 7 bases, and 9 bases separated the two germline ends. The CDR3 reads CASSSGLGYTF. CDR3 nucleotide sequence: TGTGCCAGCAGCTCGGGGCTTGGCTACACCTTC.

The sample holds many counts of this clonotype. V gene TRBV5-1 combines with J gene TRBJ2-3; D gene ambiguous. The germline V and J ends were trimmed by 0 bases and 5 bases, with 4 bases remaining between them. This CDR3 is built from 12 residues. CDR1 SGHRS and CDR2 YFSETQ come from the germline V gene. CDR3 nucleotide sequence: TGCGCCAGCAGCTTGGAAGGAGATACGCAGTATTTT. This codes for CASSLEGDTQYF.

In its sample, this clonotype was seen a few times. This chain uses TRBV18 with TRBJ1-1; D uncertain. CDR1 and CDR2 from the germline V gene are KGHSH and LQKENI. The CDR3 has 13 amino acids. Trimming stripped 6 bases from V and 0 bases from J, with 8 bases between. CDR3 bases: TGTGCCAGCTCCGGCTCGGTGAACACTGAAGCTTTCTTT. Translating it yields CASSGSVNTEAFF. The full variable domain, rest sourced from reference TRBV18 and TRBJ1-1, is NAGVMQNPRHLVRRRGQEARLRCSPMKGHSHVYWYRQLPEEGLKFMVYLQKENIIDESGMPKERFSAEFPKEGPSILRIQQVVRGDSAAYFCASSGSVNTEAFFGQGTRLTVV.

A few counts support this clonotype. V and J are TRBV29-1 and TRBJ2-1; D remains ambiguous. Trimming cost V 1 base and J 10 bases, with 20 bases left between them. The CDR3 extends over 15 amino acids. The V gene's germline CDR1 is SQVTM and CDR2 ANQGSEA. The CDR3 DNA follows: TGCAGCGTTGAAGGGGGAAGATCCCTAAATGGGGAGCAGTTCTTC. Translated: CSVEGGRSLNGEQFF.